Sequencing of this T cell receptor (beta chain) was carried out in a study of blood T cell repertoires in COVID-19. Study-level background: The analysed material was cDNA or gDNA that came from T cells, B-cell-depleted T cells, or PBMCs.

Only in-frame clones appear in the TCRdb table, and some are missing; sequencing was by immunoSEQ multiplex PCR. The profile shows about 210,000 clones, around 91% of them singletons. This CDR3 region has 14 residues. Germline loops: CDR1 SNHLY, CDR2 FYNNEI. V lost 6 bases and J lost 0, with 6 bases in between. The sequenced sample consisted of peripheral blood. The V and J genes are TRBV2 and TRBJ2-6; maybe TRBD1 (6 bases). The receptor was derived from a woman between 40 and 55 years old with acute or convalescent COVID-19. The CDR3 DNA sequence: TGTGCCAGCAGACAGGGCTCTGGGGCCAACGTCCTGACTTTC. Translated: CASRQGSGANVLTF.